The 11 T cell receptor beta chains below come from one sample, sequenced in a study of beta chain features in type 1 diabetes. Expressed TCRB transcripts were sequenced because the isolated RNA had all been reverse transcribed beforehand. Clones were read by immunoSEQ multiplex PCR, and TCRdb kept only the in-frame ones, dropping some. The data show 970,000 or so clones, roughly 16% seen once. The sequenced material came from naive CD4+ T cells from blood. The receptors stem from a woman aged 18-30 years in good health.

The V gene is TRBV2, the J gene TRBJ2-7, with TRBD1 as a possible D gene (6 bases). The V end was cut by 6 bases, the J end by 4 bases, with 19 bases between. CDR1 SNHLY and CDR2 FYNNEI come from the germline V gene. There are 15 residues in the CDR3. The CDR3 region has the DNA TGTGCCAGCAGCTTCCTGACAGGTCCCACTTACGAGCAGTACTTC. Translation: CASSFLTGPTYEQYF.

The chain uses TRBV11-2 and TRBJ2-1; 9 nucleotides line up with TRBD2. The CDR3 totals 17 residues. V lost 5 bases to trimming and J lost 9 bases; unmatched junction nucleotides: 17. Germline V gives CDR1 SGHAT, CDR2 FQNNGV. The CDR3 nucleotides are TGTGCCAGCAGCAAAAACCCTAGCGGGATGGGGCGGGGTGAGCAGTTCTTC. Residues: CASSKNPSGMGRGEQFF.

This chain connects TRBV7-2 to TRBJ1-1; D is ambiguous. There are 13 residues in the CDR3. V was pared by 4 bases and J by 4 bases, with 10 bases between. Germline V gene data show CDR1 as SGHTA and CDR2 as FQGNSA. CDR3 in DNA: TGTGCCAGCAGCTCAGTCAGAAGCACTGAAGCTTTCTTT. Its translation is CASSSVRSTEAFF.

This clone was counted between two and nine times. V and J are TRBV4-3 and TRBJ2-7, with D unresolved. Trimming removed 0 bases from V and 0 bases from J, with 9 bases in between. CDR3 size: 15 residues. Germline V lookup: CDR1 LGHNA, CDR2 YSLEER. CDR3 sequence (DNA): TGCGCCAGCAGCCAAGATTTCGGAGTCTCCTACGAGCAGTACTTC. It specifies CASSQDFGVSYEQYF.

This clone was seen more than once but under ten times. V gene TRBV6-1 combines with J gene TRBJ2-4, with a weak D call TRBD1 (5 bases). In germline, CDR1 is MNHNS, CDR2 SASEGT. The V end lost 3 bases, the J end lost 2 bases, and 8 bases lay between the germline ends. The CDR3 totals 14 residues. CDR3 coding DNA: TGTGCCAGCAGTGAGGTGGGGCCCAAAAACATTCAGTACTTC. Encoded protein: CASSEVGPKNIQYF.

The chain uses TRBV28 and TRBJ2-7, with D perhaps being TRBD1 or TRBD2 (5 bases each). Trimming took off 3 bases at V and 5 bases at J, with 8 bases between the two ends. CDR1 is MDHEN, CDR2 SYDVKM, per germline. The CDR3 runs to 12 residues. The CDR3 protein is CASSLRGHEQYF. The CDR3, as DNA: TGTGCCAGCAGTTTGAGGGGACACGAGCAGTACTTC.

The chain links TRBV7-2 to TRBJ2-2; perhaps TRBD1 as D (5 bases). The CDR3 is 14 amino acids. CDR1 is SGHTA and CDR2 is FQGNSA in the germline V gene. Trimming pared 3 bases from V and 7 bases from J, leaving 12 bases between. CDR3 protein: CASSLGQPSGELFF. The CDR3 DNA reads as TGTGCCAGCAGCTTGGGGCAGCCGAGCGGGGAGCTGTTTTTT.

This chain links TRBV2 with TRBJ2-1; tentative D call: TRBD1 (5 bases). The CDR3 is 13 residues long. V lost 6 bases to trimming and J lost 3 bases, with 9 bases between them. Germline CDR1 SNHLY, CDR2 FYNNEI. CDR3 nucleotides: TGTGCCAGCAGCCCGACAGTCTACAATGAGCAGTTCTTC. Translation gives CASSPTVYNEQFF.

This clone was counted only a few times. This chain joins TRBV9 and TRBJ2-7; TRBD1 aligns across 10 bases. This CDR3 has 16 amino acids. V was clipped by 4 bases and J by 4 bases; unmatched bases: 11. Germline CDR1 reads SGDLS; CDR2 reads YYNGEE. The CDR3 loop reads CASSPRGQGSGYEQYF. In DNA, the CDR3 is TGTGCCAGCAGCCCTCGGGGACAGGGGTCCGGGTACGAGCAGTACTTC.

V is TRBV15 and J is TRBJ2-1; perhaps D is TRBD1 or TRBD2 (5 bases each). Germline lookup yields CDR1 LNHNV and CDR2 YYDKDF (reference sequence). The CDR3 covers 13 residues. V was pared by 5 bases and J by 4 bases, with 9 bases between. CDR3 DNA sequence: TGTGCCACCAGCGGGGGTCCTTACAATGAGCAGTTCTTC. Its protein is CATSGGPYNEQFF.

As regards this clone: Other DNA sequences from this sample encode an identical CDR3 as well. The CDR3 DNA is TGTGCCAGCAGCTTAACAGGGGGTAACGAGCAGTTCTTC. Amino acids: CASSLTGGNEQFF. The gene calls are TRBV7-9 and TRBJ2-1; 8 bases match TRBD1. The CDR3 is 13 amino acids. Germline V gives CDR1 SEHNR, CDR2 FQNEAQ (reference sequence). Trimming took 2 bases from V and 10 from J; bases not matched to a gene: 4.